The 7 T cell receptor beta chains below come from one sample, sequenced in a study of blood T cell repertoires in COVID-19. Profiled with immunoSEQ multiplex PCR; TCRdb holds only in-frame clones, not every one. The table records about 94,000 clones, about 83% of them present only once. The sample comprised peripheral blood. The source is a human donor in a cohort sampled during active COVID-19.

The chain joins TRBV5-4 to TRBJ2-1; TRBD2 aligns across 9 bases. In germline, CDR1 is SGHNT, CDR2 YYREEE (reference sequence). The trim removed 5 bases at V and 6 bases at J, leaving 6 bases unmatched. The CDR3 contains 14 residues. The CDR3 coding sequence is TGTGCCAGCAGTCGGGGGCGGGAGGGCAATGAGCAGTTCTTC. Protein product: CASSRGREGNEQFF.

This clone was counted between two and nine times. This rearrangement joins TRBV6-5 to TRBJ2-7; TRBD2 matches at 14 bases. The CDR3 runs to 14 residues. Germline loops: CDR1 MNHEY, CDR2 SVGAGI. With 4 bases clipped from V and 11 bases from J, the junction kept 7 bases outside the gene matches. CDR3 DNA sequence: TGTGCCAGCAGTTGGGGGGGACTAGCGGGAGAGGAGTACTTC. Its translation: CASSWGGLAGEEYF.

This clone was counted once. This chain connects TRBV25-1 to TRBJ2-1; D is perhaps TRBD2 (6 bases). V lost 6 bases to trimming and J lost 3 bases, with 15 bases between them. Germline CDR1 and CDR2: MGHDK and SYGVNS. There are 15 residues in the CDR3. CDR3 region: CASSHPRSGYNEQFF. The CDR3 bases are TGTGCCAGCAGCCATCCGCGTAGCGGCTACAATGAGCAGTTCTTC.

The J gene is TRBJ2-3, the V gene TRBV7-2, with 7 bases that match TRBD2. With 2 bases clipped from V and 0 bases from J, the junction kept 5 bases outside the gene matches. The CDR3 covers 16 residues. CDR1 is SGHTA, CDR2 FQGNSA, per germline. As DNA, the CDR3 is TGTGCCAGCAGCTTACGGGCTAGCGGTAGCACAGATACGCAGTATTTT. It specifies CASSLRASGSTDTQYF.

V and J are TRBV6-2 or TRBV6-3 and TRBJ2-2, with TRBD2 identical over 11 bases. The CDR3 sequence is 16 residues long. Germline V gene data show CDR1 as MNHEY and CDR2 as SVGEGT. V lost 2 bases to trimming and J lost 4 bases; unmatched junction nucleotides: 3. The CDR3 spells CASSYPTSGITGELFF. The CDR3 DNA is TGTGCCAGCAGTTACCCGACTAGCGGGATCACCGGGGAGCTGTTTTTT.

The rearrangement joins TRBV19 to TRBJ2-1; 8 bases match TRBD2. There are 14 residues in the CDR3. Germline CDR1 LNHDA, CDR2 SQIVND (reference sequence). V shed 4 bases, J shed 6 bases, and the junction held 5 bases outside the gene matches. The CDR3 is CASSTGLGGNEQFF. For the CDR3, the DNA is TGTGCCAGTAGTACGGGACTAGGGGGCAATGAGCAGTTCTTC.

CDR3 loop: CASSQDGRTGMEKLFF. The CDR3 coding sequence is TGCGCCAGCAGCCAAGATGGAAGAACAGGGATGGAAAAACTGTTTTTT. The chain couples TRBV4-1 to TRBJ1-4; a weak D match, TRBD1 (6 bases). The V gene lost 0 bases and the J gene lost 8 bases, with 16 bases spanning the gap. Germline loops: CDR1 MGHRA, CDR2 YSYEKL. The CDR3 consists of 16 residues.